The rows below give T cell receptor beta chains drawn from one sample of a study of blood T cell repertoires in COVID-19. Only in-frame clones appear in the TCRdb table, and some are missing; sequencing was by immunoSEQ multiplex PCR. The table shows some 20,000 clones, with 86% occurring only once. Material: peripheral blood. The receptors were sampled from a human donor with active COVID-19. The donor label of this sample is uncertain. Both conserved end residues are part of each CDR3. The D gene is left open where the match is weak. Clone size is stated in some rows and not others, as once, few, many or a class when expanded.

j_call d_call v_call clone_size cdr3_nt cdr3_aa
TRBJ1-2 - TRBV7-9 - TGTGCCAGCAGCCTCGAATACTATGGAGCTGGCTACACCTTC CASSLEYYGAGYTF
TRBJ2-6 - TRBV27 - TGTGCCAGCAGTTTATCGAGGGTTTTCTCTGGGGCCAACGTCCTGACTTTC CASSLSRVFSGANVLTF
TRBJ2-3 - TRBV12-3/TRBV12-4 - TGTGCCAGCAGTTGGAGGGTAGTAGATACGCAGTATTTT CASSWRVVDTQYF
TRBJ2-7 TRBD1 TRBV13 - TGTGCCAGCAGCTTAGGGAGCCCCGGGACAGGAATTTTCTACGAGCAGTACTTC CASSLGSPGTGIFYEQYF
TRBJ1-2 TRBD1 TRBV29-1 once TGCAGCGTTGAAGCTGGGACAGGGGTTTCTAACTATGGCTACACCTTC CSVEAGTGVSNYGYTF
TRBJ2-2 TRBD2 TRBV3-1/TRBV3-2 - TGTGCCAGCAGGCTGGGACTAGCGGTTAACACCGGGGAGCTGTTTTTT CASRLGLAVNTGELFF
TRBJ1-4 TRBD1 TRBV6-1 - TGTGCCAGCAGTGATCCAGGGGGAGCTAATGAAAAACTGTTTTTT CASSDPGGANEKLFF
TRBJ1-2 - TRBV7-2 - TGTGCCAGCAGCTTAGCGAGGGAAGCTAACTATGGCTACACCTTC CASSLAREANYGYTF
TRBJ1-1 - TRBV2 - TGTGCCAGCAGTGACAACCGACGGGGGGTGAACACTGAAGCTTTCTTT CASSDNRRGVNTEAFF
TRBJ2-3 TRBD1 TRBV5-1 - TGCGCCAGCAGCTCCGGACAGGGCACAGATACGCAGTATTTT CASSSGQGTDTQYF
TRBJ2-3 - TRBV5-5 - TGTGCCAGCAGCACACCTAGCACAGATACGCAGTATTTT CASSTPSTDTQYF
TRBJ2-1 - TRBV18 - TGTGCCAGCTCACCACGGCAGGTTAGAAGCTCCTACAATGAGCAGTTCTTC CASSPRQVRSSYNEQFF
TRBJ2-1 TRBD2 TRBV7-9 - TGTGCCAGCAGCAGGTCGGGGGAGGGCAGTGAGTTCTTC CASSRSGEGSEFF
TRBJ2-7 TRBD1 TRBV9 - TGTGCCAGCAGCGTAGGACAGGGAACCCTCTCTACCAGCGAGCAGTACTTC CASSVGQGTLSTSEQYF
TRBJ1-1 - TRBV16 - TGTGCCAGCAGCCCTTCCCGGTTGGGGCACACTGAAGCTTTCTTT CASSPSRLGHTEAFF
TRBJ2-3 TRBD2 TRBV6-5 once TGTGCCAGCAGGGGACTAGCGGGGAGCACAGATACGCAGTATTTT CASRGLAGSTDTQYF
TRBJ2-7 TRBD1 TRBV11-2 - TGTGCCAGCAGCTGGGGACAGGCCGCCTCCTACGAGCAGTACTTC CASSWGQAASYEQYF
TRBJ1-3 TRBD1 TRBV5-1 once TGCGCCAGCCGGGGACAGAGCTCTGGAAACACCATATATTTT CASRGQSSGNTIYF
TRBJ1-1 TRBD1 TRBV29-1 - TGCAGCATGGACAGGGGAACTGAAGCTTTCTTT CSMDRGTEAFF
TRBJ1-2 - TRBV19 - TGTGCCAGTAGTATAGGACTAGTGGGTTTCCTCTATGGCTACACCTTC CASSIGLVGFLYGYTF
TRBJ2-2 - TRBV10-3 - TGTGCCACTCAGACAGAGTTCACCGGGGAGCTGTTTTTT CATQTEFTGELFF
TRBJ1-1 TRBD1 TRBV5-5 - TGTGCCAGCAGCTTGTATGTAGGACAGGGGGTCCCTGGCACTGAAGCTTTCTTT CASSLYVGQGVPGTEAFF
TRBJ2-3 TRBD2 TRBV3-1/TRBV3-2 - TGTGCCAGCAGCCAGGGACTAGCGGATTACACAGATACGCAGTATTTT CASSQGLADYTDTQYF
TRBJ2-1 TRBD2 TRBV7-6 - TGTGCCAGCAGCTTCGGACTAGCGGGGGGATCAGACAATGAGCAGTTCTTC CASSFGLAGGSDNEQFF
TRBJ2-5 TRBD2 TRBV3-1/TRBV3-2 once TGTGCCAGCAGCCGTAGCGGGGGGGGAAAAGAGACCCAGTACTTC CASSRSGGGKETQYF
TRBJ2-7 - TRBV6-5 - TGTGCCAGCAGTTACTCTCTGGGGCGAGCCTACGAGCAGTACTTC CASSYSLGRAYEQYF
TRBJ1-2 TRBD1 TRBV6-2/TRBV6-3 - TGTGCCAGCAGTCGTCCGGGACAGGCACACTATGGCTACACCTTC CASSRPGQAHYGYTF
TRBJ1-3 - TRBV6-1 - TGTGCCAGCAGTGAGAGGAGAGTCTCTGGAAACACCATATATTTT CASSERRVSGNTIYF
TRBJ2-6 - TRBV9 once TGTGCCAGCAGCCAGCAAAGGGGAACCATCTCTGGGGCCAACGTCCTGACTTTC CASSQQRGTISGANVLTF
TRBJ2-3 - TRBV2 - TGTGCCAGCAGTGCCTTCAGGGTCACAGATACGCAGTATTTT CASSAFRVTDTQYF
TRBJ1-1 - TRBV7-6 - TGTGCCAGCAGCGAGTCACAGGGTTACTACACTGAAGCTTTCTTT CASSESQGYYTEAFF
TRBJ1-1 TRBD1 TRBV24-1 - TGTGCCATCCGACAGGGGGGAGGCGGCACTGAAGCTTTCTTT CAIRQGGGGTEAFF
TRBJ2-6 TRBD1 TRBV7-6 - TGTGCCAGCAGCTTAATCCGGGACAGGGGAAGCTCTGGGGCCAACGTCCTGACTTTC CASSLIRDRGSSGANVLTF
TRBJ2-7 TRBD2 TRBV5-6 - TGTGCCAGCAGCTCCGGGGCGGCTAGCGGGGTCAGCTCCTACGAGCAGTACTTC CASSSGAASGVSSYEQYF
TRBJ2-1 TRBD2 TRBV7-9 - TGTGCCAGCAGCTTAGGCGGGGGGTACAATGAGCAGTTCTTC CASSLGGGYNEQFF
TRBJ1-1 TRBD1 TRBV2 - TGTGCCAGCAGTCCGGGACAGGGGTCGGTCGAAGCTTTCTTT CASSPGQGSVEAFF
TRBJ2-6 - TRBV6-2/TRBV6-3 - TGTGCCAGCAGCCACACGGGACTCCCATCTGGGGCCAACGTCCTGACTTTC CASSHTGLPSGANVLTF
TRBJ2-7 TRBD2 TRBV7-9 - TGTGCCAGCAGCTTAGTCCCTAGCGGAGAATACGAGCAGTACTTC CASSLVPSGEYEQYF
TRBJ1-1 - TRBV18 - TGTGCCAGCTCACCGAACCGCAGTTTTAACACTGAAGCTTTCTTT CASSPNRSFNTEAFF
TRBJ1-1 - TRBV19 few TGTGCCAGTAGTTTTCAGGGCTCGAACACTGAAGCTTTCTTT CASSFQGSNTEAFF
TRBJ1-3 TRBD1 TRBV9 - TGTGCCAGCAGCGCCTACGACAGGGGGCTTGGAAACACCATATATTTT CASSAYDRGLGNTIYF
TRBJ2-3 TRBD2 TRBV2 - TGTGCCAGCAGGTTCCCCACTAGCGGGAAACCCACAGATACGCAGTATTTT CASRFPTSGKPTDTQYF
TRBJ2-7 - TRBV4-3 - TGCGCCAGCAGCCACTCTTGGACTGGCTACGAGCAGTACTTC CASSHSWTGYEQYF
TRBJ2-1 - TRBV18 - TGTGCCAGCTCACTGCAGATCGGGGAGCGTATTGAGCAGTTCTTC CASSLQIGERIEQFF
TRBJ1-1 - TRBV2 - TGTGCCAGCAGTGCCCGGACAGAAGGAGAAGCTTTCTTT CASSARTEGEAFF
TRBJ2-4 TRBD1 TRBV19 - TGTGCCAGTAGTATTAGGCGACAGGGAAGAACCAAAAACATTCAGTACTTC CASSIRRQGRTKNIQYF
TRBJ1-4 - TRBV7-9 - TGTGCCAGCAGCTTAGACGGGAATGAAAAACTGTTTTTT CASSLDGNEKLFF
TRBJ1-6 - TRBV9 - TGTGCCAGCAGCCCAGCGGAGAATTCACCCCTCCACTTT CASSPAENSPLHF
TRBJ2-3 TRBD2 TRBV7-3 - TGTGCCAGCAGCCCTAGCGGGGGGCTGGCAGATACGCAGTATTTT CASSPSGGLADTQYF
TRBJ2-3 - TRBV9 once TGTGCCAGCAGCGTACTTCGGAGCACAGATACGCAGTATTTT CASSVLRSTDTQYF